The 16 T cell receptor beta chains listed next were all sequenced from one sample in a study of blood T cell repertoires in COVID-19. TCRdb keeps only in-frame clones here, not all; method: immunoSEQ multiplex PCR. This table has fewer than 200,000 clones, about 85% appearing once. The sequencing sample was made of peripheral blood. The receptors here all came from a man between 60 and 70 years old with active or convalescent COVID-19.

This chain connects TRBV19 to TRBJ1-5, with 7 positions matching TRBD1. CDR3 length equals 15 residues. J was trimmed by 2 bases and V by 5 bases; bases with no gene match: 6. CDR1 LNHDA and CDR2 SQIVND come from the germline V gene (reference sequence). The CDR3 nucleotides read TGTGCCAGTAGTTCCGACAGGGAGGGCAATCAGCCCCAGCATTTT. It codes for CASSSDREGNQPQHF.

This clone was recorded only once. J is TRBJ2-5 and V is TRBV3-1 (or the pseudogene TRBV3-2); D possibly corresponds to TRBD2 (6 bases). The CDR3 is 14 amino acids. The V gene lost 8 bases and the J gene lost 7 bases, with 20 bases spanning the gap. The germline CDR1 and CDR2 sequences are LGHDT and YNNKEL (reference sequence). CDR3 sequence: CASAKLGMGGTQYF. The CDR3 DNA follows: TGTGCCAGCGCCAAATTGGGGATGGGAGGGACCCAGTACTTC.

J is TRBJ1-1 and V is TRBV7-9, with a tentative D call TRBD1 (5 bases). This CDR3 is 12 amino acids long. Deletions cut 11 bases from V and 4 bases from J, with 14 bases between. The germline V gene has CDR1 SEHNR and CDR2 FQNEAQ (reference sequence). The CDR3 loop is CALLGGGTEAFF. The CDR3 nucleotides read TGTGCCCTTCTGGGGGGGGGCACTGAAGCTTTCTTT.

The chain recombines TRBV2 with TRBJ1-3, with 8 bases matching TRBD1. Germline trimming cut 6 bases from V and 4 bases from J; bases unmatched to any gene: 5. The CDR3 spans 14 residues. Germline CDR1 and CDR2: SNHLY and FYNNEI. CDR3: CASRPRDRGNTIYF. The CDR3 DNA sequence: TGTGCCAGCAGACCGCGGGACAGGGGAAACACCATATATTTT.

The chain is built from TRBV19 and TRBJ2-2; 12 positions match TRBD1. The germline V gene has CDR1 LNHDA and CDR2 SQIVND (reference sequence). The CDR3 consists of 16 residues. Trimming cost V 7 bases and J 3 bases; bases outside gene matches: 6. The chain's CDR3 is CASTTGTGGYTGELFF. Here the CDR3 DNA reads TGTGCCAGTACCACGGGGACAGGGGGCTACACCGGGGAGCTGTTTTTT.

The chain couples TRBV29-1 to TRBJ1-2; 7 bases are a match to TRBD1. This CDR3 has 12 amino acids. The V and J ends lost 7 bases and 4 bases, in that order; junction bases with no gene match: 6. Germline-derived CDR1 and CDR2 are SQVTM and ANQGSEA. In DNA, the CDR3 is TGCAGCGCCGGGACAGACTTCTATGGCTACACCTTC. Translating gives CSAGTDFYGYTF.

The chain uses TRBV27 and TRBJ1-5; D is uncertain. There are 14 residues in the CDR3. Germline CDR1 MNHEY, CDR2 SMNVEV (reference sequence). Trimming took 2 bases from V and 2 from J, leaving 7 bases between them. DNA for the CDR3: TGTGCCAGCAGTTTAGATCGGGGCAATCAGCCCCAGCATTTT. Its translation: CASSLDRGNQPQHF.

CDR3 protein: CASSLADFTDTQYF. CDR3 coding DNA: TGTGCCAGCAGTTTAGCCGACTTCACAGATACGCAGTATTTT. The gene calls are TRBV27 and TRBJ2-3, with D hard to call. Germline V gives CDR1 MNHEY, CDR2 SMNVEV (reference sequence). V lost 2 bases and J 2 bases, leaving 8 bases between the germline ends. The CDR3 sequence is 14 residues long.

The sample holds a few counts of this clone. The chain is built from TRBV5-1 and TRBJ2-1; D possibly corresponds to TRBD2 (5 bases). The length of the CDR3 is 16 residues. Deletions cut 7 bases from V and 0 bases from J, with 17 bases between. Germline CDR1 is SGHRS and CDR2 is YFSETQ. CDR3 bases: TGCGCCAGCTCCATTACGGGGATATCCTCCTACAATGAGCAGTTCTTC. Amino acids: CASSITGISSYNEQFF.

The V and J genes are TRBV19 and TRBJ2-5; the match to TRBD2 covers 9 bases. The CDR3 extends over 15 amino acids. In germline, CDR1 is LNHDA, CDR2 SQIVND (reference sequence). Unmatched junction bases numbered 7, after V lost 5 bases and J lost 3 bases. CDR3 amino acids: CASSGTSSWEETQYF. The CDR3 bases are TGTGCCAGTAGTGGGACTAGCTCTTGGGAAGAGACCCAGTACTTC.

The chain recombines TRBV6-5 with TRBJ1-2; a weak D match, TRBD1 (6 bases). Trimming removed 8 bases from V and 4 bases from J, with 17 bases in between. Germline V gene sequence: CDR1 MNHEY, CDR2 SVGAGI. CDR3 length: 14 residues. The DNA for the CDR3 is TGTGCCAGCCGTACCTGGGGGACAATCTATGGCTACACCTTC. Amino acid sequence: CASRTWGTIYGYTF.

The chain has TRBV29-1 and TRBJ2-4; 13 bases map to TRBD2. This CDR3 is 15 amino acids long. Germline values: CDR1 SQVTM, CDR2 ANQGSEA. The ends lost 6 bases at V and 7 bases at J; junction bases unmatched: 9. The CDR3 here is CSVILAGGPVNIQYF. In nucleotides, the CDR3 is TGCAGCGTCATACTAGCGGGGGGGCCAGTGAACATTCAGTACTTC.

This chain connects TRBV4-2 to TRBJ2-7, with D perhaps matching TRBD2 (7 bases). V dropped 0 bases and J dropped 2 bases, with 14 bases sitting between them. Germline CDR1 is LGHNA and CDR2 is YNFKEQ. The CDR3 spans 16 residues. Written as DNA, the CDR3 is TGTGCCAGCAGCCAAGATTGGGGGGGCAGAACCTACGAGCAGTACTTC. It encodes CASSQDWGGRTYEQYF.

The V and J genes are TRBV2 and TRBJ1-1; 7 bases are a match to TRBD1. Per the germline V gene, CDR1 is SNHLY and CDR2 is FYNNEI. V lost 4 bases, J lost 1 base, and 6 bases stayed unmatched. The CDR3 loop spans 15 amino acids. DNA of the CDR3: TGTGCCAGCAGTGTCCGACAGGGATGGAACACTGAAGCTTTCTTT. Translated: CASSVRQGWNTEAFF.

The chain joins TRBV5-4 to TRBJ2-1, with D possibly matching TRBD1 (6 bases). The CDR3 consists of 13 residues. From germline, CDR1 is SGHNT and CDR2 YYREEE (reference sequence). The V and J ends lost 4 bases and 9 bases respectively, with 14 bases between them. CDR3 region: CASSDRQVGEQFF. CDR3 nucleotides: TGTGCCAGCAGCGATAGACAGGTGGGTGAGCAGTTCTTC.

This clone was counted only a few times. This chain connects TRBV14 to TRBJ2-2; D is ambiguous. Trimming removed 4 bases at V and 6 bases at J, with 12 bases between. Germline V lookup: CDR1 SGHDN, CDR2 FVKESK. The CDR3 extends over 14 amino acids. CDR3 amino acids: CASSPQIAAGELFF. The CDR3 DNA is TGTGCCAGCAGCCCCCAGATCGCTGCCGGGGAGCTGTTTTTT.